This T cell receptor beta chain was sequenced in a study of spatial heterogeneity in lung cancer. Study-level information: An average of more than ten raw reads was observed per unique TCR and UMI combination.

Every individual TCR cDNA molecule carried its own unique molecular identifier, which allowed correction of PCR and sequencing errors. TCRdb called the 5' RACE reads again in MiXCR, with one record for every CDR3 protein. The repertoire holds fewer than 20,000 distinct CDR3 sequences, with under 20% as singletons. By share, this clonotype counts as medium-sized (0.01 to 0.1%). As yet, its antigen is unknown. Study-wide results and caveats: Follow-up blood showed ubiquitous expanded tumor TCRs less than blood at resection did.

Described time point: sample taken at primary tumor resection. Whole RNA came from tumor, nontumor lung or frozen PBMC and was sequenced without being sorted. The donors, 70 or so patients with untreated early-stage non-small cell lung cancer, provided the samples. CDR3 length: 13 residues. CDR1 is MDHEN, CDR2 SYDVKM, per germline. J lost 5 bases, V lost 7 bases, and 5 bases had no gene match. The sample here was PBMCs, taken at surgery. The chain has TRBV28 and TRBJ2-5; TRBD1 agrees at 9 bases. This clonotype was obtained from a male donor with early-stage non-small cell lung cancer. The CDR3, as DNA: TGTGCCAGCAAGGACAGGGGACGGGAGACCCAGTACTTC. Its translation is CASKDRGRETQYF.